The clone carrying this T cell receptor beta chain was observed many times. The V segment lost 4 bases and the J segment 4 bases; nucleotides outside the gene matches: 10. CDR1 SGHVS and CDR2 FQNEAQ come from the germline V gene. This CDR3 is built from 16 residues. TCRdb analysed the 5' RACE reads with MiXCR anew, one entry per CDR3 protein. The sample lists 110,000 or so distinct CDR3 sequences, approximately 3.2% occurring once. This sample stems from a study of neurological immune-mediated disorders. This chain joins TRBV7-8 and TRBJ1-1; the match to TRBD1 covers 9 bases. The sample comprised PBMCs. This sequence was found in a woman in her twenties or thirties with multiple sclerosis. CDR3 DNA sequence: TGTGCCAGCAGCTGGGACTCGGGACAGGGTGGCACTGAAGCTTTCTTT. Its translation: CASSWDSGQGGTEAFF.